These T cell receptor beta chains were read from a single sample in a study of shared clonotypes between healthy human individuals. Profiled with immunoSEQ multiplex PCR; TCRdb holds only in-frame clones, not every one. The sample has some 2,500,000 clones, roughly 93% seen once; the top ten hold 0.36%. The sample was naive CD4+ T cells from PBMCs. These receptors came from a man in his late teens or twenties in good health. Some clones in this sample may be carry-over from other donors' samples. Both conserved end residues are part of each CDR3. The order of the fields is CDR3 protein, CDR3 DNA, J gene, D gene, clone size, V gene. The D gene is left open where the match is weak. Not every row has a clone size; where given, it reads once, few, many or a size class.

cdr3_aa: CASSFQAGGTGELFF
cdr3_nt: TGTGCCAGCAGCTTCCAGGCGGGAGGCACCGGGGAGCTGTTTTTT
j_call: TRBJ2-2
d_call: TRBD2
clone_size: NA
v_call: TRBV7-9

cdr3_aa: CASRQGGNTEAFF
cdr3_nt: TGTGCCAGCAGACAGGGGGGGAACACTGAAGCTTTCTTT
j_call: TRBJ1-1
d_call: TRBD1
clone_size: NA
v_call: TRBV28

cdr3_aa: CSTQRESHNEQFF
cdr3_nt: TGCAGCACCCAGCGGGAGTCTCACAATGAGCAGTTCTTC
j_call: TRBJ2-1
d_call: TRBD2
clone_size: NA
v_call: TRBV29-1

cdr3_aa: CASSQDRTGDEKLFF
cdr3_nt: TGCGCCAGCAGCCAAGACCGGACAGGAGACGAAAAACTGTTTTTT
j_call: TRBJ1-4
d_call: TRBD1
clone_size: NA
v_call: TRBV4-3

cdr3_aa: CASRTGTGTYEQYF
cdr3_nt: TGCGCCAGCAGAACCGGGACAGGAACCTACGAGCAGTACTTC
j_call: TRBJ2-7
d_call: TRBD1
clone_size: NA
v_call: TRBV10-2

cdr3_aa: CASSSRGGTEKGYTF
cdr3_nt: TGTGCCAGCAGCTCGCGAGGCGGGACGGAAAAAGGCTACACCTTC
j_call: TRBJ1-2
d_call: NA
clone_size: NA
v_call: TRBV7-3

cdr3_aa: CASSSPGGAGEQYF
cdr3_nt: TGTGCCAGCAGTTCCCCGGGGGGGGCGGGTGAGCAGTACTTC
j_call: TRBJ2-7
d_call: TRBD2
clone_size: NA
v_call: TRBV28

cdr3_aa: CASSLDGVTYEQYF
cdr3_nt: TGCGCCAGCAGCTTGGATGGGGTCACCTACGAGCAGTACTTC
j_call: TRBJ2-7
d_call: NA
clone_size: NA
v_call: TRBV5-1

cdr3_aa: CASSSIQTSGSRHEQYF
cdr3_nt: TGTGCCAGCAGCTCTATCCAAACTAGCGGGAGCCGGCACGAGCAGTACTTC
j_call: TRBJ2-7
d_call: TRBD2
clone_size: NA
v_call: TRBV11-2

cdr3_aa: CACDSGRSDTQYF
cdr3_nt: TGTGCCTGCGATAGCGGGAGGTCAGATACGCAGTATTTT
j_call: TRBJ2-3
d_call: TRBD2
clone_size: NA
v_call: TRBV30

cdr3_aa: CASRDSGLAGVISSYNEQFF
cdr3_nt: TGTGCCAGTAGGGACTCGGGACTAGCGGGAGTGATAAGCTCCTACAATGAGCAGTTCTTC
j_call: TRBJ2-1
d_call: TRBD2
clone_size: NA
v_call: TRBV19

cdr3_aa: CASSRSRATDTQYF
cdr3_nt: TGTGCCAGCAGCCGAAGCCGGGCGACAGATACGCAGTATTTT
j_call: TRBJ2-3
d_call: NA
clone_size: NA
v_call: TRBV7-9

cdr3_aa: CAIRESSYEQYF
cdr3_nt: TGTGCCATCAGGGAGAGCTCCTACGAGCAGTACTTC
j_call: TRBJ2-7
d_call: NA
clone_size: NA
v_call: TRBV10-3

cdr3_aa: CASSLEARVRGYTF
cdr3_nt: TGTGCCAGCAGTTTAGAGGCCCGCGTCAGGGGCTACACCTTC
j_call: TRBJ1-2
d_call: NA
clone_size: NA
v_call: TRBV28

cdr3_aa: CASSSDRNEQFF
cdr3_nt: TGTGCCAGCAGTTCAGACCGGAATGAGCAGTTCTTC
j_call: TRBJ2-1
d_call: NA
clone_size: NA
v_call: TRBV7-9

cdr3_aa: CASSTGYTEAFF
cdr3_nt: TGTGCCAGCAGTACGGGGTACACTGAAGCTTTCTTT
j_call: TRBJ1-1
d_call: NA
clone_size: NA
v_call: TRBV25-1

cdr3_aa: CASSLGSSAHFDTQYF
cdr3_nt: TGTGCCAGCAGTTTAGGATCTAGCGCTCACTTCGATACGCAGTATTTT
j_call: TRBJ2-3
d_call: NA
clone_size: once
v_call: TRBV27

cdr3_aa: CASSLGDRGSYGYTF
cdr3_nt: TGTGCCAGCAGCCTGGGGGACAGGGGAAGCTATGGCTACACCTTC
j_call: TRBJ1-2
d_call: TRBD1
clone_size: NA
v_call: TRBV5-6

cdr3_aa: CASSPPHGTSGSQGEQYF
cdr3_nt: TGTGCCAGCTCACCACCTCACGGGACTAGCGGGAGTCAGGGCGAGCAGTACTTC
j_call: TRBJ2-7
d_call: TRBD2
clone_size: NA
v_call: TRBV18

cdr3_aa: CASSEQQGNYGYTF
cdr3_nt: TGTGCCAGCAGTGAGCAACAGGGGAACTATGGCTACACCTTC
j_call: TRBJ1-2
d_call: TRBD1
clone_size: NA
v_call: TRBV6-1

cdr3_aa: CASGAQGPANTEAFF
cdr3_nt: TGTGCCAGCGGGGCTCAGGGACCAGCGAACACTGAAGCTTTCTTT
j_call: TRBJ1-1
d_call: NA
clone_size: NA
v_call: TRBV7-2

cdr3_aa: CASSFQLAGDTGELFF
cdr3_nt: TGCGCCAGCAGCTTCCAACTAGCGGGGGACACCGGGGAGCTGTTTTTT
j_call: TRBJ2-2
d_call: TRBD2
clone_size: once
v_call: TRBV5-1

cdr3_aa: CASSPPGEGAEAFF
cdr3_nt: TGTGCCAGCTCACCACCAGGGGAAGGCGCTGAAGCTTTCTTT
j_call: TRBJ1-1
d_call: NA
clone_size: NA
v_call: TRBV18

cdr3_aa: CASSGGLAGVGDIQYF
cdr3_nt: TGTGCCAGCAGTGGTGGACTAGCGGGAGTTGGGGACATTCAGTACTTC
j_call: TRBJ2-4
d_call: TRBD2
clone_size: NA
v_call: TRBV6-1

cdr3_aa: CASSRTSGQETQYF
cdr3_nt: TGTGCCAGCAGCCGGACTAGCGGTCAAGAGACCCAGTACTTC
j_call: TRBJ2-5
d_call: TRBD2
clone_size: NA
v_call: TRBV9

cdr3_aa: CASSLIPSTSGRYEQYF
cdr3_nt: TGTGCCAGCAGCTTAATCCCTTCGACTAGCGGGAGGTACGAGCAGTACTTC
j_call: TRBJ2-7
d_call: TRBD2
clone_size: NA
v_call: TRBV11-2

cdr3_aa: CASNEGGTYNEQFF
cdr3_nt: TGTGCCAGCAACGAGGGTGGGACCTACAATGAGCAGTTCTTC
j_call: TRBJ2-1
d_call: NA
clone_size: NA
v_call: TRBV28

cdr3_aa: CASSLDGGPTDTQYF
cdr3_nt: TGTGCCAGCAGCTTAGATGGAGGGCCCACAGATACGCAGTATTTT
j_call: TRBJ2-3
d_call: NA
clone_size: NA
v_call: TRBV11-2

cdr3_aa: CASSEGGSTDTQYF
cdr3_nt: TGTGCCAGCAGTGAAGGGGGTAGCACAGATACGCAGTATTTT
j_call: TRBJ2-3
d_call: NA
clone_size: once
v_call: TRBV6-4

cdr3_aa: CAWSWTVDSGANVLTF
cdr3_nt: TGTGCCTGGAGTTGGACGGTAGACTCTGGGGCCAACGTCCTGACTTTC
j_call: TRBJ2-6
d_call: NA
clone_size: NA
v_call: TRBV30

cdr3_aa: CASSPRLAGAEQYF
cdr3_nt: TGTGCCAGCAGCCCCCGACTAGCGGGAGCCGAGCAGTACTTC
j_call: TRBJ2-7
d_call: TRBD2
clone_size: NA
v_call: TRBV14

cdr3_aa: CASSLRLAGVSYEQYF
cdr3_nt: TGCGCCAGCAGCTTACGGCTAGCGGGAGTTAGCTACGAGCAGTACTTC
j_call: TRBJ2-7
d_call: TRBD2
clone_size: NA
v_call: TRBV5-1

cdr3_aa: CASSLDGAMNYEQYF
cdr3_nt: TGTGCCAGCAGCCTTGACGGTGCCATGAACTACGAGCAGTACTTC
j_call: TRBJ2-7
d_call: NA
clone_size: NA
v_call: TRBV11-2

cdr3_aa: CASSLRQGIGETQYF
cdr3_nt: TGTGCCAGCAGCTTACGACAGGGGATCGGAGAGACCCAGTACTTC
j_call: TRBJ2-5
d_call: TRBD1
clone_size: NA
v_call: TRBV7-3

cdr3_aa: CASRLSVSTDTQYF
cdr3_nt: TGCGCCAGCAGACTTAGCGTCAGCACAGATACGCAGTATTTT
j_call: TRBJ2-3
d_call: NA
clone_size: NA
v_call: TRBV5-1

cdr3_aa: CASKFWGTEAFF
cdr3_nt: TGTGCCAGCAAATTCTGGGGCACTGAAGCTTTCTTT
j_call: TRBJ1-1
d_call: NA
clone_size: NA
v_call: TRBV6-1

cdr3_aa: CASSLEPYSNQPQHF
cdr3_nt: TGCGCCAGCAGCCTGGAGCCCTATAGCAATCAGCCCCAGCATTTT
j_call: TRBJ1-5
d_call: NA
clone_size: once
v_call: TRBV5-1

cdr3_aa: CSAGRQGLVDTQYF
cdr3_nt: TGCAGCGCTGGAAGACAGGGTTTAGTAGATACGCAGTATTTT
j_call: TRBJ2-3
d_call: TRBD1
clone_size: NA
v_call: TRBV29-1